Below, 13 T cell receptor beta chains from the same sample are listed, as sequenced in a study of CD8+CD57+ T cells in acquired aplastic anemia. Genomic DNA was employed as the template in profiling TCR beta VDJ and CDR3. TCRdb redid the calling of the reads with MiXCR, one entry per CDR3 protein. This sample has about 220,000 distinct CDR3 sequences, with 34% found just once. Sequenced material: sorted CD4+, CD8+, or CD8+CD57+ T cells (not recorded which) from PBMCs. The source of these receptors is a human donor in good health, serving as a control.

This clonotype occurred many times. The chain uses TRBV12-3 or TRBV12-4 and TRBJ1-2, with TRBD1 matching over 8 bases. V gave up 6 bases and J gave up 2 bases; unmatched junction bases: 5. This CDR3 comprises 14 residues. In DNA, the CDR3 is TGTGCCAGCAGCCGGACAGGGCGAAACTATGGCTACACCTTC. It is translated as CASSRTGRNYGYTF.

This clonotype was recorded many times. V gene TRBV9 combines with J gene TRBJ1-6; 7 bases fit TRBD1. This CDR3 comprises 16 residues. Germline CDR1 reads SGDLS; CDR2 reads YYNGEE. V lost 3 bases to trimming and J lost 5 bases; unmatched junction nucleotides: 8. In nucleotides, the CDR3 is TGTGCCAGCAGCGCCGGGGGACAGATAAATAATTCACCCCTCCACTTT. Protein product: CASSAGGQINNSPLHF.

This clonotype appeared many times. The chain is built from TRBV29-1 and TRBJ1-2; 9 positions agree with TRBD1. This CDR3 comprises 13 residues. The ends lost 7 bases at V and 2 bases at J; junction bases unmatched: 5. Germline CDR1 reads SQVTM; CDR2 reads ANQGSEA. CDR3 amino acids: CSAEGQGNYGYTF. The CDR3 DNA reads TGCAGCGCCGAGGGACAGGGAAACTATGGCTACACCTTC.

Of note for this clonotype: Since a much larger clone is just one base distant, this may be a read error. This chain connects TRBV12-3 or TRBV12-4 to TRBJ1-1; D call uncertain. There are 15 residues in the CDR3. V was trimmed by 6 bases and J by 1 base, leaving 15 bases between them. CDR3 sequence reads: CASRRTGRPNTEAFF. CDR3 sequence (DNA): TGTGCCAGCAGACGTACCGGACGGCCGAACACTGAAGCTTTCTTT.

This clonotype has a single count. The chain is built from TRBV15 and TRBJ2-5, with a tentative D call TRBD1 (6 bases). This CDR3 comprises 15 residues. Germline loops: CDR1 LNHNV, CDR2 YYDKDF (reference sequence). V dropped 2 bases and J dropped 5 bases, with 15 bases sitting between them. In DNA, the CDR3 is TGTGCCACCAGCAGAACAGAGGGGGAGTGGGAGACCCAGTACTTC. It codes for CATSRTEGEWETQYF. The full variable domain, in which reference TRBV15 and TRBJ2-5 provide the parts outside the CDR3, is DAMVIQNPRYQVTQFGKPVTLSCSQTLNHNVMYWYQQKSSQAPKLLFHYYDKDFNNEADTPDNFQSRRPNTSFCFLDIRSPGLGDTAMYLCATSRTEGEWETQYFGPGTRLLVL.

In nucleotides, the CDR3 is TGCAGCGTTGACCGAGGGACAGGGGTCAATGAGCAGTTCTTC. Amino acid sequence: CSVDRGTGVNEQFF. The chain uses TRBV29-1 and TRBJ2-1; 10 bases are shared with TRBD1. Germline CDR1 and CDR2: SQVTM and ANQGSEA. Trimming took 3 bases from V and 6 from J; bases not matched to a gene: 5. CDR3 size: 14 residues.

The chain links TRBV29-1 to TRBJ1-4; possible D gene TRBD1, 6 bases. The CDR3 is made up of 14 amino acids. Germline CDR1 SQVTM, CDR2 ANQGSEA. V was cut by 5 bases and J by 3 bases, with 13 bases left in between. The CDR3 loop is CSVSRGRPNEKLFF. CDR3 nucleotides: TGCAGCGTTTCCAGGGGAAGACCTAATGAAAAACTGTTTTTT.

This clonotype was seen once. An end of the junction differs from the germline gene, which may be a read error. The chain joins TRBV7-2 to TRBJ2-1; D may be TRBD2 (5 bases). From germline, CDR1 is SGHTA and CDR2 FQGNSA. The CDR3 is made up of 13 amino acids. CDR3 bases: TGTGCCAGCAGCCCGGGGTCCTACAATGGGCAGTTCTTC. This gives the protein CASSPGSYNGQFF.

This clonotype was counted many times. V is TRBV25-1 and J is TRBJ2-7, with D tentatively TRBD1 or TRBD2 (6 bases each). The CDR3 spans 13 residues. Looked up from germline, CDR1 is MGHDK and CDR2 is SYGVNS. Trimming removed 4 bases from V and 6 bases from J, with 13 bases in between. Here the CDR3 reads CASSAGARAEQYF. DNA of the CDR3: TGTGCCAGCAGTGCGGGGGCTAGGGCCGAGCAGTACTTC.

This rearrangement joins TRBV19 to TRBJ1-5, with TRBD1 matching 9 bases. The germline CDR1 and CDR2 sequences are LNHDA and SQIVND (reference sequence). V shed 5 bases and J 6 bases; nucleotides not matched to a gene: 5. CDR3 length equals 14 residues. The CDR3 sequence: CASSARTGVQPQHF. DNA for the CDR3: TGTGCCAGTAGTGCCCGGACAGGGGTTCAGCCCCAGCATTTT.

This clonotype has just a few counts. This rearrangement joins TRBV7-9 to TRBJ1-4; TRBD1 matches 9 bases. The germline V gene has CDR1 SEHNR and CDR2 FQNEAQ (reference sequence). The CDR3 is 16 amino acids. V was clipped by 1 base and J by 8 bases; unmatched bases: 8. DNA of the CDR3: TGTGCCAGCAGCTTAGAAAGGGACAGGGTTGGAGAAAAACTGTTTTTT. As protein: CASSLERDRVGEKLFF.

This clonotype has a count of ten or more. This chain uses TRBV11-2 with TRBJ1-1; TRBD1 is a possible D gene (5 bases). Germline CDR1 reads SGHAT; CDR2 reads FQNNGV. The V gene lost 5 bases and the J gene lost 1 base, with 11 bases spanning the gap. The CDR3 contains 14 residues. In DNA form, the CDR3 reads TGTGCCAGCAGCCTGGGACGGAGGAACACTGAAGCTTTCTTT. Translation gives CASSLGRRNTEAFF. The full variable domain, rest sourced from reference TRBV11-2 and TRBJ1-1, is EAGVAQSPRYKIIEKRQSVAFWCNPISGHATLYWYQQILGQGPKLLIQFQNNGVVDDSQLPKDRFSAERLKGVDSTLKIQPAKLEDSAVYLCASSLGRRNTEAFFGQGTRLTVV.

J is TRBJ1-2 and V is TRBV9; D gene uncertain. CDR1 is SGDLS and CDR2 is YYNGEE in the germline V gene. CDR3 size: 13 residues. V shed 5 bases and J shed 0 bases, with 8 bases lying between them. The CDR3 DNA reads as TGTGCCAGCAGGGACGTAGCTAACTATGGCTACACCTTC. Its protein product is CASRDVANYGYTF.